A single sample gave rise to the 32 T cell receptor beta chains below, sequenced in a study of blood T cells in healthy people across ages. Alongside a J-beta primer mix, a sample-barcoded 5' primer served in a second PCR lasting roughly 6 to 12 cycles. One entry per CDR3 protein results from TCRdb running MiXCR on the 5' RACE reads. The sample has some 1.6 million distinct CDR3 sequences; 30% to 35% are singletons. Sequenced sample: blood. These receptors all stem from a woman aged 25 to 39 in good health.

This clonotype was seen more than once but under ten times. The chain joins TRBV6-1 to TRBJ1-2; D is ambiguous. The CDR3 runs 11 residues. Germline values: CDR1 MNHNS, CDR2 SASEGT. V lost 3 bases, J lost 10 bases, and 9 bases lay in between. The CDR3 loop is CASSDWPNYTF. CDR3 sequence (DNA): TGTGCCAGCAGTGATTGGCCAAACTACACCTTC.

This chain links TRBV25-1 with TRBJ1-2; D possibly corresponds to TRBD1 (5 bases). Trimming removed 4 bases from V and 8 bases from J, with 11 bases in between. This CDR3 is 12 amino acids long. Germline V gene data show CDR1 as MGHDK and CDR2 as SYGVNS. The CDR3 protein is CASSAQAGGYTF. The CDR3 nucleotides read TGTGCCAGCAGTGCACAGGCTGGGGGCTACACCTTC.

The gene calls are TRBV4-2 and TRBJ2-7; 7 bases fit TRBD1. Germline V CDR1 and CDR2: LGHNA, YNFKEQ. V was pared by 4 bases and J by 2 bases, with 11 bases of the junction left unmatched. The CDR3 spans 16 residues. CDR3 sequence: CASSRARDSIPYEQYF. DNA for the CDR3: TGTGCCAGCAGCCGAGCCCGGGACAGTATACCCTACGAGCAGTACTTC.

This clonotype was found many times. The chain recombines TRBV9 with TRBJ2-1; D is possibly TRBD1 or TRBD2 (5 bases each). The V gene lost 2 bases and the J gene lost 1 base, with 10 bases spanning the gap. CDR1 is SGDLS and CDR2 is YYNGEE in the germline V gene. This CDR3 region has 15 residues. The CDR3 region is CASSVGTTSYNEQFF. The CDR3 coding sequence is TGTGCCAGCAGCGTCGGGACGACTTCCTACAATGAGCAGTTCTTC.

This rearrangement joins TRBV3-1 to TRBJ2-3; D is uncertain. CDR1 is LGHDT, CDR2 YNNKEL, per germline (reference sequence). V lost 1 base and J 5 bases, leaving 7 bases between the germline ends. The CDR3 is made up of 13 amino acids. CDR3 nucleotides: TGTGCCAGCAGCCAAGGGTGGGAAGATACGCAGTATTTT. Translated: CASSQGWEDTQYF.

This clonotype was seen more than once but under ten times. The CDR3 nucleotides are TGTGCCATCAGTGAGTTGGCTAGCGGGAGAAAATACAATGAGCAGTTCTTC. Its translation: CAISELASGRKYNEQFF. The chain has TRBV10-3 and TRBJ2-1, with 10 bases aligning to TRBD2. The germline CDR1 and CDR2 sequences are ENHRY and SYGVKD. This CDR3 spans 17 amino acids. Losses at the gene ends were 1 base for V and 4 bases for J; bases not matched to a gene: 7.

This clonotype was counted many times. This chain uses TRBV5-1 with TRBJ1-1; D not certain. Germline values: CDR1 SGHRS, CDR2 YFSETQ. The CDR3 has 14 residues. Trimming took 4 bases from V and 0 from J, leaving 10 bases between them. The CDR3 reads CASSTESLNTEAFF. CDR3 in DNA: TGCGCCAGCAGCACCGAATCTTTGAACACTGAAGCTTTCTTT. The whole variable domain, filled in from reference TRBV5-1 and TRBJ1-1, reads KAGVTQTPRYLIKTRGQQVTLSCSPISGHRSVSWYQQTPGQGLQFLFEYFSETQRNKGNFPGRFSGRQFSNSRSEMNVSTLELGDSALYLCASSTESLNTEAFFGQGTRLTVV.

This clonotype was counted between two and nine times. V and J are TRBV7-2 and TRBJ2-5; D gene uncertain. Trimming took off 3 bases at V and 5 bases at J, with 13 bases between the two ends. The germline V gene encodes CDR1 SGHTA and CDR2 FQGNSA. This CDR3 contains 14 residues. The CDR3 protein is CASSLGSMRETQYF. Written as DNA, the CDR3 is TGTGCCAGCAGCTTGGGCAGCATGCGGGAGACCCAGTACTTC.

The chain employs TRBV4-1 and TRBJ2-3; D is undetermined. The CDR3 spans 14 residues. Trimming took off 6 bases at V and 6 bases at J, with 16 bases between the two ends. The germline gives CDR1 MGHRA, CDR2 YSYEKL. The CDR3 loop reads CASSPHTHSDTQYF. The DNA of the CDR3 is TGCGCCAGCAGTCCACACACCCATTCGGATACGCAGTATTTT.

This clonotype was recorded only once. A read error is possible here, since a much larger clone lies one base away. This likely comes from a read error, as the CDR3 has no conserved phenylalanine or tryptophan at its end. The chain recombines TRBV7-2 with TRBJ2-1; 9 bases agree with TRBD2. The V gene end was trimmed by 2 bases and the J gene end by 4 bases; junction bases not matched to a gene: 3. The V gene's germline CDR1 is SGHTA and CDR2 FQGNSA. CDR3 length: 15 residues. CDR3 DNA: TGTGCCAGCAGCTTATTAGCGGGAGAGTACAATGAGCAGTTCGTC. This encodes CASSLLAGEYNEQFV.

This clonotype was seen many times. The chain is built from TRBV7-2 and TRBJ1-2; no definite D call. The V end lost 6 bases, the J end lost 2 bases, and 10 bases lay between the germline ends. This CDR3 has 13 residues. Germline values: CDR1 SGHTA, CDR2 FQGNSA. The CDR3 here is CASSGRQNYGYTF. The DNA of the CDR3 is TGTGCCAGCAGTGGCAGACAAAACTATGGCTACACCTTC. Supplemented by reference TRBV7-2 and TRBJ1-2, the full variable domain reads GAGVSQSPSNKVTEKGKDVELRCDPISGHTALYWYRQSLGQGLEFLIYFQGNSAPDKSGLPSDRFSAERTGGSVSTLTIQRTQQEDSAVYLCASSGRQNYGYTFGSGTRLTVV.

This clonotype was detected many times. This sequence joins TRBV29-1 and TRBJ2-1, with 8 bases identical to TRBD2. The CDR3 has 13 residues. Per the germline V gene, CDR1 is SQVTM and CDR2 is ANQGSEA. V lost 4 bases, J lost 6 bases, and 5 bases stayed unmatched. CDR3 protein: CSVGASGLNEQFF. CDR3 DNA: TGCAGCGTTGGGGCTAGCGGGCTCAATGAGCAGTTCTTC.

There are a few counts of this clonotype. The CDR3 nucleotides are TGTGCCAGCAGCCCGGGACAGGGGATCACTGAAGCTTTCTTT. It is translated as CASSPGQGITEAFF. The chain recombines TRBV3-1 with TRBJ1-1; 10 nucleotides agree with TRBD1. The V gene end was trimmed by 4 bases and the J gene end by 4 bases; junction bases not matched to a gene: 3. Germline lookup yields CDR1 LGHDT and CDR2 YNNKEL (reference sequence). There are 14 residues in the CDR3.

The V call is TRBV5-8, the J call TRBJ2-3, with 13 bases identical to TRBD2. The CDR3 is 17 amino acids. From germline, CDR1 is SGHTS and CDR2 YDEGEE. Trimming removed 1 base from V and 4 bases from J; junction bases left unmatched: 6. The CDR3: CASSLILTSGRPDTQYF. CDR3 coding DNA: TGTGCCAGCAGCTTGATATTGACTAGCGGGAGGCCAGATACGCAGTATTTT.

This clonotype was seen more than once but under ten times. This CDR3 reads CASSSSSGGGPLNEQYF. In DNA form, the CDR3 reads TGTGCCAGCAGTTCCTCAAGTGGGGGCGGCCCCCTGAACGAGCAGTACTTC. The gene calls are TRBV6-6 and TRBJ2-7; D may be TRBD1 (6 bases). The CDR3 covers 17 residues. Trimming left V 4 bases short and J 5 bases short, with 24 bases between. The germline CDR1 and CDR2 sequences are MNHNY and SVGAGI (reference sequence).

This clonotype was seen just once. An end of the junction differs from the germline gene, which may be a read error. V and J are TRBV7-6 and TRBJ2-5; a possible D gene is TRBD2 (6 bases). Germline values: CDR1 SGHVS, CDR2 FNYEAQ. This CDR3 has 17 residues. Here the CDR3 DNA reads TGCGCCAGCAGCTTAGCATCGGGACTTCTCGGGGTAGAGACCCAGTACTTC. This sequence encodes CASSLASGLLGVETQYF.

This chain uses TRBV21-1 with TRBJ2-3; the table's D gene call, TRBD2, was not cross checked with the DNA. TRBV21-1 is a pseudogene segment. The CDR3 runs to 15 residues. CDR3 region: CASSWAPMRTDTQYF. CDR3 nucleotides: TGTGCCAGCAGCTGGGCCCCAATGAGGACAGATACGCAGTATTTT.

As concerns this clonotype: The junction does not match germline at one end; this may be a read error. The chain uses TRBV9 and TRBJ2-5, with 7 bases lining up with TRBD1. Germline V lookup: CDR1 SGDLS, CDR2 YYNGEE. The CDR3 extends over 15 amino acids. CDR3 DNA sequence: TGTGCCGGCAGCCCCCAGAGGGGACAGCAAGAGACCCAGTACTTC. It encodes CAGSPQRGQQETQYF.

This clonotype was seen a few times. The V call is TRBV2, the J call TRBJ1-2, with 8 bases lining up with TRBD1. V lost 5 bases and J lost 0; bases outside the gene matches: 11. The CDR3 runs 17 residues. From germline, CDR1 is SNHLY and CDR2 FYNNEI. The CDR3 sequence: CASSRGRGLPPNYGYTF. CDR3 DNA sequence: TGTGCCAGCAGTAGGGGCAGGGGGCTCCCTCCTAACTATGGCTACACCTTC.

This clonotype came up once. This rearrangement joins TRBV11-2 to TRBJ1-4; no clear D. Germline V gene data show CDR1 as SGHAT and CDR2 as FQNNGV. The CDR3 runs to 12 residues. Trimming took off 4 bases at V and 10 bases at J, with 10 bases between the two ends. DNA of the CDR3: TGTGCCAGCAGCTCTTCCACTGGAAAACTGTTTTTT. It codes for CASSSSTGKLFF.

This chain joins TRBV20-1 and TRBJ1-2; the D gene is possibly TRBD1 (6 bases). The length of the CDR3 is 14 residues. Germline V CDR1 and CDR2: DFQATT, SNEGSKA (reference sequence). V shed 5 bases and J shed 2 bases, with 15 bases lying between them. CDR3 loop: CSAAHRAGNYGYTF. DNA of the CDR3: TGCAGTGCTGCGCACAGGGCGGGCAACTATGGCTACACCTTC.

This clonotype was recorded a few times. V is TRBV7-9 and J is TRBJ2-3; unclear D gene. The CDR3 has 11 amino acids. Germline V gene lookup returns CDR1 SEHNR and CDR2 FQNEAQ (reference sequence). V was trimmed by 5 bases and J by 6 bases, leaving 6 bases between them. CDR3 in amino acids: CASSHGDTQYF. CDR3 bases: TGTGCCAGCAGCCACGGTGATACGCAGTATTTT.

This clonotype was seen only a few times. The chain has TRBV6-2 or TRBV6-3 and TRBJ2-1; D is ambiguous. V lost 2 bases, J lost 6 bases, and 8 bases lay in between. This CDR3 spans 13 amino acids. Germline V lookup: CDR1 MNHEY, CDR2 SVGEGT. Here the CDR3 reads CASSYRPRNEQFF. The CDR3 nucleotides are TGTGCCAGCAGTTACCGCCCCCGCAATGAGCAGTTCTTC.

The chain is built from TRBV7-9 and TRBJ2-7; possibly TRBD1 for D (6 bases). Germline V gene sequence: CDR1 SEHNR, CDR2 FQNEAQ (reference sequence). Trimming pared 5 bases from V and 2 bases from J, leaving 16 bases between. The CDR3 has 15 amino acids. The CDR3 DNA reads as TGTGCCAGCAGCACCTCGACAGGTCCGCCCTACGAGCAGTACTTC. This gives the protein CASSTSTGPPYEQYF.

This clonotype appeared a few times. The rearrangement uses TRBV5-5 and TRBJ2-7, with 9 bases matching TRBD2. CDR1 is SGHKS, CDR2 YYEKEE, per germline (reference sequence). The junction had 5 bases not matched to a gene; V was cut back by 3 bases and J by 7 bases. The CDR3 runs to 13 residues. CDR3 amino acids: CASSWIAGGEQYF. For the CDR3, the DNA is TGTGCCAGCAGCTGGATTGCGGGGGGGGAGCAGTACTTC.

The V and J genes are TRBV2 and TRBJ2-1; D may be TRBD2 (6 bases). The CDR3 consists of 17 residues. Germline CDR1 is SNHLY and CDR2 is FYNNEI. V lost 0 bases and J 0 bases, leaving 12 bases between the germline ends. The CDR3 nucleotides are TGTGCCAGCAGTGAAGCGGGACTCATGAGCTCCTACAATGAGCAGTTCTTC. It is translated as CASSEAGLMSSYNEQFF.

A few counts support this clonotype. This chain connects TRBV5-1 to TRBJ2-7, with D tentatively TRBD2 (6 bases). The assigned J gene may be wrong: the sequence end matches TRBJ2-5 better. The CDR3 spans 14 residues. In germline, CDR1 is SGHRS, CDR2 YFSETQ. CDR3 amino acids: CASSPIGGRETQYF. CDR3 coding DNA: TGCGCCAGCAGCCCTATAGGAGGGAGGGAGACCCAGTACTTC.

This clonotype has just a few counts. The chain couples TRBV20-1 to TRBJ2-7, with TRBD1 matching over 10 bases. The ends lost 6 bases at V and 6 bases at J; junction bases unmatched: 11. The germline V gene encodes CDR1 DFQATT and CDR2 SNEGSKA (reference sequence). This CDR3 is 14 amino acids long. The CDR3 region is CSAESGTGACEQYF. Written as DNA, the CDR3 is TGCAGTGCGGAGTCCGGGACAGGGGCCTGCGAGCAGTACTTC.

The genes are TRBV6-7 and TRBJ2-7, with TRBD1 identical over 7 bases. The tail of the sequence fits TRBJ2-5 better, so the J call may be wrong. TRBV6-7 is labeled an ORF, and its function is uncertain. This CDR3 spans 15 amino acids. The CDR3 DNA is TGTGCCAGCAGTCACCACAGGGGCTGCCAAGAGACCCAGTACTTC. Translated, it gives CASSHHRGCQETQYF.

A word on this clonotype: One end of the junction is discordant with germline, which a read error may explain. V and J are TRBV27 and TRBJ1-1; TRBD1 might be the D (5 bases). Germline CDR1 is MNHEY and CDR2 is SMNVEV (reference sequence). The CDR3 spans 12 residues. The CDR3, as DNA: TGTGCCAGCAGTTCCGGGACTCTTGAAACTTTCTTT. Translated: CASSSGTLETFF.

The chain joins TRBV7-2 to TRBJ2-5; weak D call: TRBD2 (5 bases). V dropped 5 bases and J dropped 9 bases, with 16 bases sitting between them. This CDR3 region has 13 residues. Germline-derived CDR1 and CDR2 are SGHTA and FQGNSA. The CDR3 DNA reads as TGTGCCAGCAGCCGGGTGGCTAGCCCGGCCCAGTACTTC. Protein product: CASSRVASPAQYF.

The CDR3 DNA is TGTGCCAGCAGCTTAGAAAGCGGGGGGCTCTCCTACGAGCAGTACTTC. It encodes CASSLESGGLSYEQYF. The chain couples TRBV7-2 to TRBJ2-7; the match to TRBD2 covers 9 bases. Germline V lookup: CDR1 SGHTA, CDR2 FQGNSA. This CDR3 spans 16 amino acids. Unmatched junction bases numbered 4, after V lost 1 base and J lost 0 bases.